The 2 T cell receptor beta chains given below trace back to one sample, sequenced in a study. The TRBV12-4/TRBJ1-2 clonotypes were amplified using barcode primers with ligated adaptors. Using its own MiXCR run on the multiplex PCR reads, TCRdb lists one record per CDR3 protein. Among some 1,300 distinct CDR3 sequences listed, 20% to 25% were seen once. The source material was naive CD4+ T cells sorted from blood. The subset here: naive CD4+ T cells, CD4+CD45RA+CD25-. These receptors all come from a female donor with breast cancer.

The sample holds many counts of this clonotype. The chain joins TRBV12-3 or TRBV12-4 to TRBJ1-2; no clear D gene. The CDR3 spans 13 residues. Trimming took 7 bases from V and 3 from J, leaving 12 bases between them. As DNA, the CDR3 is TGTGCCAGCACTTACGAGGGATACTATGGCTACACCTTC. This translates into CASTYEGYYGYTF.

By share of the sample, this clonotype is large. V usage is TRBV12-3 or TRBV12-4 and J usage is TRBJ1-2; the D is unclear. The CDR3 is 13 amino acids. V lost 5 bases to trimming and J lost 3 bases, with 10 bases between them. CDR3 residues: CASSPDRDYGYTF. The CDR3 region has the DNA TGTGCCAGCAGTCCAGACCGGGACTATGGCTACACCTTC.